This is a list of T cell receptor beta chains from one sample in a study of cytomegalovirus exposure and HLA in healthy donors. The assay was immunoSEQ multiplex PCR, and TCRdb's table has in-frame clones only and misses some. The data contain fewer than 130,000 clones, about 86% of them singletons. Sequencing used PBMCs. The receptors here all came from a man aged 40-55 years in good health and CMV-seronegative. The CDR3 runs from the conserved cysteine through the conserved F or W. The D gene is left open where the match is weak. Size is omitted from some rows. Given values are once, few, many or a class for expanded clones.

size | D | J | V | DNA | CDR3
- | TRBD2 | TRBJ2-1 | TRBV14 | TGTGCCAGCAGCCAAGTGTTCACTACAGTACGTGGAGCGGGGGGTGAGTTAAACAATGAGCAGTTCTTC | CASSQVFTTVRGAGGELNNEQFF
- | - | TRBJ1-2 | TRBV28 | TGTGCCAGCAGTTTAGACATTCGGGGCTACACCTTC | CASSLDIRGYTF
- | TRBD1 | TRBJ1-4 | TRBV28 | TGTGCCACTCGGACAGGGGGGGTGAAAGGACTGTTTTTT | CATRTGGVKGLFF
- | - | TRBJ2-5 | TRBV29-1 | TGCAGCGTACACCGGGGGGCCTCAGAGACCCAGTACTTC | CSVHRGASETQYF
- | TRBD1 | TRBJ2-7 | TRBV9 | TGTGCCAGCAGCGTAGAGGACAGGGGATACTACGAGCAGTACTTC | CASSVEDRGYYEQYF
- | TRBD1 | TRBJ2-7 | TRBV29-1 | TGCAGCCTGTGGGGTGAAGGACAGGGAAAGGATTACGAGCAGTACTTC | CSLWGEGQGKDYEQYF
- | TRBD1 | TRBJ2-1 | TRBV2 | TGTGCCAGCAGTTTGGACAGGGTAAACGATGAGCAGTTCTTC | CASSLDRVNDEQFF
once | TRBD1 | TRBJ1-2 | TRBV29-1 | TGCAGCGGAGGAGCGGACAGGGGGCGTTCATTAGATGGCTACACCTTC | CSGGADRGRSLDGYTF
- | - | TRBJ2-7 | TRBV27 | TGTGCCAGCAGACCGGGGGTATTGTTCTACGAGCAGTACTTC | CASRPGVLFYEQYF
- | - | TRBJ1-5 | TRBV30 | TGTGCCTGGAGTAAGGGAGAGGGTCAGCCCCAGCATTTT | CAWSKGEGQPQHF
- | TRBD2 | TRBJ2-7 | TRBV30 | TGTGCCTCGCTTCGGGGGGCCTACGAGCAGTACTTC | CASLRGAYEQYF
- | TRBD1 | TRBJ2-7 | TRBV5-1 | TGCGCCAGCAGCTTGACTACGGGACAGGGGTTTGGGGAGCAGTACTTC | CASSLTTGQGFGEQYF
- | TRBD1 | TRBJ2-5 | TRBV7-9 | TGTGCCAGCAGCCCGGCCGGACAGGGGGCCCAAGAGACCCAGTACTTC | CASSPAGQGAQETQYF
- | - | TRBJ1-2 | TRBV28 | TGTGCCAGCAGTTTAGTTTACGGCTATGGCTACACCTTC | CASSLVYGYGYTF
- | - | TRBJ2-1 | TRBV5-6 | TGTGCCAGCAGCTTGTCGGACAATGAGCAGTTCTTC | CASSLSDNEQFF
few | TRBD1 | TRBJ1-4 | TRBV5-4 | TGTGCCAGCAGCTTGGCGGGACAGTCAAATGAAAAACTGTTTTTT | CASSLAGQSNEKLFF